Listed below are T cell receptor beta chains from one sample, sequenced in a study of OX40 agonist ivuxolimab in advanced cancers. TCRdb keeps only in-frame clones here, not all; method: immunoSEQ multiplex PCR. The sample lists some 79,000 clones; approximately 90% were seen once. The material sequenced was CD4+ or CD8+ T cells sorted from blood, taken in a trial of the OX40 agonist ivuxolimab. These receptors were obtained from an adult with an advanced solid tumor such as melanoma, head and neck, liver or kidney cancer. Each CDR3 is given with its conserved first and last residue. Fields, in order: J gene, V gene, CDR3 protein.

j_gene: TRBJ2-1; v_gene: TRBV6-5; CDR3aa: CASSSTRDPRAQFF
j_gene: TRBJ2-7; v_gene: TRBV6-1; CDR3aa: CASSSRDSSSYEQYF
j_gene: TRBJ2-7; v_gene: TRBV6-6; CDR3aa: CASRKLAGGSEQYF
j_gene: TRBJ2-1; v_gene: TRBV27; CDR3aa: CASSPRTSGASYNEQFF
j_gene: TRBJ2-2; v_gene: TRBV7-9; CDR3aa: CASSLREVGELFF
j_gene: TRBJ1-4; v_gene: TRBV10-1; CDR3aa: CASSGGQGGNEKLFF
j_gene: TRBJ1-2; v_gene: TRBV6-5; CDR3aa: CASSYSLGSNYGYTF
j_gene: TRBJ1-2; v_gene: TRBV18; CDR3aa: CASSQDLQGASGYTF
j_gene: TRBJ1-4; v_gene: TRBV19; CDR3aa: CASSMRDYEKLFF
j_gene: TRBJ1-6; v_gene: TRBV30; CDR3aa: CAWSSKGAGSPLHF
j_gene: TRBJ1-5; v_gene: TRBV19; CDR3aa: CASAGRFNQAQPQHF
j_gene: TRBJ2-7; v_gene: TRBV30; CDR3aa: CAWSVLWTSGRAEQYF
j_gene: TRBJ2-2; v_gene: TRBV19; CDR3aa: CASSISGRWTGELFF
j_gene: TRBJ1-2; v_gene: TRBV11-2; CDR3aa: CASSLEGLGVQRLYGYTF
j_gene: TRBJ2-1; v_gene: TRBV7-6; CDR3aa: CASSLVSGVGHNEQFF
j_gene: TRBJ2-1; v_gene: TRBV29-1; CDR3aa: CSGGLAVYNEQFF
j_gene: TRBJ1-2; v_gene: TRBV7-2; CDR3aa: CASSPWTEPVYGYTF
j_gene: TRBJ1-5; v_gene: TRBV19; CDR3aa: CASSIYGGQPQHF
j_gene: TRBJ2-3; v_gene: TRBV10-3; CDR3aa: CATTGRHTDTQYF
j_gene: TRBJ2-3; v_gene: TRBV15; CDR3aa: CATSRDLEWETSTDTQYF
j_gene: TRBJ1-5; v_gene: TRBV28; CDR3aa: CASSLRGSGNQPQHF
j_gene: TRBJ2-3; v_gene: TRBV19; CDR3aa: CATREAYTDTQYF
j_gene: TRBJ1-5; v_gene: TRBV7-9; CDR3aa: CASSAGTGGFQPQHF
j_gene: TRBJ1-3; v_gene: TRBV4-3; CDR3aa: CASSQGAAGNTIYF
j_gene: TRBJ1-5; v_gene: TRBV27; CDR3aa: CASSDDGRINQPQHF
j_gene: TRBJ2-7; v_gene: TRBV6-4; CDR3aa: CATKEGDYLYEQYF
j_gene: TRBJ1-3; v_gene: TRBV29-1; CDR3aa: CSVSGTGGNTIYF
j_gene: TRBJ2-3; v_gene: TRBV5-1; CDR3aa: CASSWRQGAADTQYF
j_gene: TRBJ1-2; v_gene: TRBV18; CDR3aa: CASSPSANYGYTF
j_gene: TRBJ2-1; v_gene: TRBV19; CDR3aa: CASSIGETTGNEQFF
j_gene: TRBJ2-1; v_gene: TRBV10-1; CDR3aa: CASARDRDYNEQFF
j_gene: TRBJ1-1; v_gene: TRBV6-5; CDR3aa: CASRGNRGWNTEAFF
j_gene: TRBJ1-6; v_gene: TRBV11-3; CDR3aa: CASTRGSDNSPLHF
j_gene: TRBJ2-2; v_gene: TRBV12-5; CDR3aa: CASGLVQTNTGELFF
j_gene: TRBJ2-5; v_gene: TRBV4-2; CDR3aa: CASSQDVGAGETQYF
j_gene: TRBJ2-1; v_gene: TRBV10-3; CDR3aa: CAISEGRHVEQFF
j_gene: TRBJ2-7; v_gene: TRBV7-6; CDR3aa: CASSTPRQYF
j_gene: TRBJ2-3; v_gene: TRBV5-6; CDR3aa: CASSTGGSSTDTQYF
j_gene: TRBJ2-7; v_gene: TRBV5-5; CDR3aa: CASSPAFVSGRASYEQYF
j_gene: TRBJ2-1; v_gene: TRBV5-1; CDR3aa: CASSPGTSGRIYNEQFF
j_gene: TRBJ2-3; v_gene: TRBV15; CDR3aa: CATSLRPRGLAGGWDTDTQYF
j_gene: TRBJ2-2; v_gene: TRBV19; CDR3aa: CASSIASEPNTGELFF
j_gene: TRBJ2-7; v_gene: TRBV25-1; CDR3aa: CASRGTGLAEQYF
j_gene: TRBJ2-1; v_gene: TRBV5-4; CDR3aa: CASSFPGGPSYNEQFF
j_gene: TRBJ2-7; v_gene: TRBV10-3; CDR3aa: CAISGAAGLGDYEQYF
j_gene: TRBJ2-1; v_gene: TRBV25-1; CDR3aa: CASSGTSGHNEQFF